A single sample is the source of the 23 T cell receptor beta chains below, sequenced in a study of blood T cell repertoires in COVID-19. The repertoire was sequenced with immunoSEQ multiplex PCR; TCRdb's copy has only in-frame clones and lacks some. Among approximately 300,000 clones, approximately 85% were seen once, and the ten largest hold approximately 4%. The material sequenced was PBMCs or T cells enriched from blood (not recorded which). The source is a woman in her 30s who had recovered from COVID-19.

The chain employs TRBV5-4 and TRBJ1-1; 9 bases line up with TRBD1. Germline CDR1 and CDR2: SGHNT and YYREEE (reference sequence). The trim removed 0 bases at V and 7 bases at J, leaving 1 base unmatched. There are 13 residues in the CDR3. The CDR3 loop reads CASSLGTGDEAFF. The CDR3 DNA reads TGTGCCAGCAGCTTGGGGACAGGGGATGAAGCTTTCTTT.

The chain uses TRBV28 and TRBJ2-3; possibly TRBD2 for D (6 bases). The germline V and J ends were trimmed by 3 bases and 6 bases, with 16 bases remaining between them. The germline CDR1 and CDR2 sequences are MDHEN and SYDVKM. The CDR3 is made up of 15 amino acids. DNA of the CDR3: TGTGCCAGCAGTTTCTTCGGGGGTGAGATGGATACGCAGTATTTT. This encodes CASSFFGGEMDTQYF.

The V gene is TRBV6-6, the J gene TRBJ1-5; the match to TRBD1 covers 12 bases. The V gene's germline CDR1 is MNHNY and CDR2 SVGAGI (reference sequence). The length of the CDR3 is 15 residues. Trimming cost V 5 bases and J 6 bases; bases outside gene matches: 5. The CDR3 loop reads CASSGGQGAFQPQHF. CDR3 bases: TGTGCCAGCAGTGGGGGACAGGGGGCTTTTCAGCCCCAGCATTTT.

The genes are TRBV7-9 and TRBJ2-7; 8 positions agree with TRBD1. This CDR3 comprises 15 residues. Germline V gives CDR1 SEHNR, CDR2 FQNEAQ (reference sequence). The V and J ends lost 4 bases and 1 base, in that order; junction bases with no gene match: 6. The CDR3 DNA sequence: TGTGCCAGCAGCTATAGGGGACAGGATTCCTACGAGCAGTACTTC. Protein product: CASSYRGQDSYEQYF.

The chain combines TRBV28 with TRBJ2-3, with a possible D match to TRBD1 (6 bases). CDR3 length equals 17 residues. Germline lookup yields CDR1 MDHEN and CDR2 SYDVKM. The ends were cut back, 1 base at V and 3 bases at J, with 17 bases in the middle. CDR3 residues: CASSLSVGQWGTDTQYF. The CDR3 region has the DNA TGTGCCAGCAGTTTATCGGTCGGACAGTGGGGGACAGATACGCAGTATTTT. The full variable domain, with the rest looked up from reference TRBV28 and TRBJ2-3, is DVKVTQSSRYLVKRTGEKVFLECVQDMDHENMFWYRQDPGLGLRLIYFSYDVKMKEKGDIPEGYSVSREKKERFSLILESASTNQTSMYLCASSLSVGQWGTDTQYFGPGTRLTVL.

The J gene is TRBJ2-1, the V gene TRBV6-4; 7 bases map to TRBD2. In germline, CDR1 is MRHNA, CDR2 SNTAGT. CDR3 length equals 12 residues. Trimming took 6 bases from V and 6 from J; bases not matched to a gene: 2. CDR3 sequence reads: CASRGGGNEQFF. CDR3 coding DNA: TGTGCCAGCAGGGGCGGGGGCAATGAGCAGTTCTTC.

This rearrangement joins TRBV30 to TRBJ2-5, with D uncertain. Trimming left V 5 bases short and J 1 base short, with 17 bases between. The CDR3 is made up of 15 amino acids. Germline CDR1 and CDR2: GTSNPN and SVGIG (reference sequence). The CDR3 DNA reads as TGTGCCTGGTCAAAAACCCCTACGTCCCAAGAGACCCAGTACTTC. Protein: CAWSKTPTSQETQYF.

The chain joins TRBV2 to TRBJ2-1; weak D call: TRBD1 (6 bases). The CDR3 length is 15 residues. Germline V CDR1 and CDR2: SNHLY, FYNNEI. The V and J ends lost 6 bases and 2 bases respectively, with 14 bases between them. CDR3 amino acids: CASSRRGSAYNEQFF. The CDR3 DNA is TGTGCCAGCAGCCGCAGGGGAAGTGCCTACAATGAGCAGTTCTTC.

The J gene is TRBJ2-5, the V gene TRBV2; 9 nucleotides align to TRBD1. Germline V CDR1 and CDR2: SNHLY, FYNNEI. This CDR3 contains 16 residues. The V and J ends lost 0 bases and 5 bases, in that order; junction bases with no gene match: 7. As DNA, the CDR3 is TGTGCCAGCAGTGAAGCGTCTCGGGGGACAGGGGAGACCCAGTACTTC. This encodes CASSEASRGTGETQYF.

This clone turned up a few times. This rearrangement joins TRBV6-1 to TRBJ2-4, with unresolved D. V lost 0 bases to trimming and J lost 0 bases, with 9 bases between them. This CDR3 contains 16 residues. Looked up from germline, CDR1 is MNHNS and CDR2 is SASEGT. CDR3 nucleotide sequence: TGTGCCAGCAGTGAAGCGCAGGTGGGAGCCAAAAACATTCAGTACTTC. This encodes CASSEAQVGAKNIQYF.

The rearrangement joins TRBV2 to TRBJ1-2, with D unclear. Deletions cut 2 bases from V and 1 base from J, with 5 bases between. Germline CDR1 is SNHLY and CDR2 is FYNNEI. The CDR3 is 13 amino acids. This chain's CDR3 is CASSEIHNYGYTF. The CDR3 nucleotides are TGTGCCAGCAGTGAAATACATAACTATGGCTACACCTTC.

This chain uses TRBV7-2 with TRBJ2-5, with a weak D call TRBD1 (5 bases). This CDR3 contains 15 residues. Germline lookup yields CDR1 SGHTA and CDR2 FQGNSA. The ends were cut back, 5 bases at V and 1 base at J, with 14 bases in the middle. CDR3 loop: CASSPQTAIQETQYF. CDR3 nucleotide sequence: TGTGCCAGCAGCCCGCAGACAGCCATCCAAGAGACCCAGTACTTC.

Notes on this clone: Other nucleotide sequences from this sample produce the same CDR3. The chain recombines TRBV12-5 with TRBJ1-2; the D is unclear. With 0 bases removed from V and 5 bases from J, the gap between germline ends came to 19 bases. There are 17 residues in the CDR3. The germline V gene has CDR1 LGHNT and CDR2 FRNRAP. In nucleotides, the CDR3 is TGTGCTAGTGGTTTGGTACCTCGGGTTCCGGGGTATTATGGCTACACCTTC. Amino acid sequence: CASGLVPRVPGYYGYTF.

The rearrangement joins TRBV27 to TRBJ2-7; D uncertain. Per the germline V gene, CDR1 is MNHEY and CDR2 is SMNVEV (reference sequence). The CDR3 runs to 16 residues. V lost 3 bases and J lost 9, with 24 bases in between. The CDR3: CASSFLQNWILSGQYF. CDR3 DNA: TGTGCCAGCAGTTTCCTCCAGAATTGGATCCTGTCGGGGCAGTACTTC.

The chain combines TRBV29-1 with TRBJ2-3, with 8 bases matching TRBD2. CDR1 and CDR2 (germline): SQVTM, ANQGSEA. The J segment lost 2 bases and the V segment lost 8 bases, leaving 6 bases of the junction unmatched. The CDR3 runs to 13 residues. CDR3 coding DNA: TGCAGCCTGCGCGGGAGGCTCACAGATACGCAGTATTTT. Protein product: CSLRGRLTDTQYF.

The chain employs TRBV10-3 and TRBJ1-5; D is unresolved. Germline lookup yields CDR1 ENHRY and CDR2 SYGVKD. V lost 0 bases and J lost 6, with 6 bases in between. This CDR3 region has 13 residues. This CDR3 reads CAISESPGQPQHF. CDR3 DNA sequence: TGTGCCATCAGTGAGTCGCCAGGTCAGCCCCAGCATTTT.

CDR3 DNA sequence: TGTGCCAGCAGTGAAGGGACAGGGCACACAGATACGCAGTATTTT. Translating it yields CASSEGTGHTDTQYF. This chain uses TRBV6-1 with TRBJ2-3; 8 bases match TRBD1. The CDR3 totals 15 residues. The J segment lost 2 bases and the V segment lost 1 base, leaving 2 bases of the junction unmatched. Germline lookup yields CDR1 MNHNS and CDR2 SASEGT.

The genes are TRBV19 and TRBJ1-5, with 11 bases that match TRBD1. The CDR3 runs to 17 residues. With 1 base clipped from V and 5 bases from J, the junction kept 7 bases outside the gene matches. In germline, CDR1 is LNHDA, CDR2 SQIVND (reference sequence). This chain's CDR3 is CASSIVPGTGGDQPQHF. In nucleotides, the CDR3 is TGTGCCAGTAGTATAGTTCCGGGGACAGGGGGAGATCAGCCCCAGCATTTT. Drawing the rest from reference TRBV19 and TRBJ1-5, the complete variable domain is DGGITQSPKYLFRKEGQNVTLSCEQNLNHDAMYWYRQDPGQGLRLIYYSQIVNDFQKGDIAEGYSVSREKKESFPLTVTSAQKNPTAFYLCASSIVPGTGGDQPQHFGDGTRLSIL.

This chain joins TRBV6-4 and TRBJ1-5; tentative D call: TRBD1 (5 bases). This CDR3 contains 16 residues. CDR1 and CDR2 (germline): MRHNA, SNTAGT. V was cut by 0 bases and J by 7 bases, with 16 bases left in between. CDR3 in amino acids: CASSDSSRVVTQPQHF. As DNA, the CDR3 is TGTGCCAGCAGTGACTCGAGCAGGGTTGTAACACAGCCCCAGCATTTT.

This chain uses TRBV5-5 with TRBJ1-1; 8 nucleotides match TRBD1. Germline V gives CDR1 SGHKS, CDR2 YYEKEE (reference sequence). J was trimmed by 8 bases and V by 7 bases; bases with no gene match: 10. The length of the CDR3 is 13 residues. The CDR3 spells CASGPGGLLEAFF. The CDR3 nucleotides are TGTGCCAGCGGCCCAGGGGGCCTTTTGGAAGCTTTCTTT.

The chain uses TRBV25-1 and TRBJ1-2, with TRBD1 as a possible D gene (6 bases). Germline loops: CDR1 MGHDK, CDR2 SYGVNS. V lost 1 base and J 8 bases, leaving 23 bases between the germline ends. The CDR3 is 17 residues long. The chain's CDR3 is CASSESLSKGPRGGYTF. CDR3 in DNA: TGTGCCAGCAGTGAATCCCTCTCTAAGGGGCCCAGGGGCGGCTACACCTTC.

This chain uses TRBV28 with TRBJ1-2; D is unclear. V was pared by 7 bases and J by 0 bases, with 21 bases between. Germline CDR1 is MDHEN and CDR2 is SYDVKM. CDR3 length: 17 residues. CDR3 amino acids: CASTDRDPLFPNYGYTF. In DNA form, the CDR3 reads TGTGCCAGCACCGACCGGGATCCGTTATTCCCTAACTATGGCTACACCTTC.

CDR3 region: CAISDTPGRAFF. The CDR3 DNA follows: TGTGCCATCAGTGATACCCCGGGAAGAGCTTTCTTT. The chain has TRBV10-3 and TRBJ1-1; D is uncertain. Deletions cut 3 bases from V and 10 bases from J, with 12 bases between. Germline V gene data show CDR1 as ENHRY and CDR2 as SYGVKD. The CDR3 is 12 amino acids.